The 31 T cell receptor beta chains given below trace back to one sample, sequenced in a study of T cells after yellow fever vaccination. One entry per CDR3 protein results from TCRdb running MiXCR on the 5' RACE reads. The sample holds about 340,000 distinct CDR3 sequences, 8.5% to 9% seen once. Source: PBMCs, taken on the day of the first yellow fever vaccination. These receptor sequences come from a man younger than 35 who received the YFV17D yellow fever vaccine.

This clonotype was found many times. The rearrangement links TRBV5-1 to TRBJ2-3; unclear D gene. The germline V gene encodes CDR1 SGHRS and CDR2 YFSETQ. V was cut by 0 bases and J by 14 bases, with 19 bases left in between. The CDR3 has 14 residues. CDR3 coding DNA: TGCGCCAGCAGCTTGGAAGGAATCTCTTTATCTCGGTATTTT. Protein product: CASSLEGISLSRYF. Using reference TRBV5-1 and TRBJ2-3 for the parts outside the CDR3, the full variable domain is KAGVTQTPRYLIKTRGQQVTLSCSPISGHRSVSWYQQTPGQGLQFLFEYFSETQRNKGNFPGRFSGRQFSNSRSEMNVSTLELGDSALYLCASSLEGISLSRYFGPGTRLTVL.

V gene TRBV5-6 combines with J gene TRBJ2-7, with D tentatively TRBD1 or TRBD2 (5 bases each). The germline V and J ends were trimmed by 6 bases and 2 bases, with 15 bases remaining between them. This CDR3 comprises 14 residues. Looked up from germline, CDR1 is SGHDT and CDR2 is YYEEEE. CDR3 amino acids: CASTGTGTTYEQYF. Written as DNA, the CDR3 is TGTGCCAGCACTGGAACCGGGACGACCTACGAGCAGTACTTC.

The rearrangement joins TRBV15 to TRBJ1-5; the D is unclear. Germline V lookup: CDR1 LNHNV, CDR2 YYDKDF (reference sequence). V was clipped by 0 bases and J by 7 bases, with 16 bases between them. The CDR3 is made up of 16 amino acids. The CDR3 loop is CATSRDHGSPGQPQHF. The CDR3 nucleotides read TGTGCCACCAGCAGAGATCACGGCTCACCGGGCCAGCCCCAGCATTTT.

This clonotype turned up a few times. This sequence joins TRBV20-1 and TRBJ2-7; tentative D call: TRBD1 (6 bases). V was pared by 3 bases and J by 6 bases, with 6 bases between. Germline V lookup: CDR1 DFQATT, CDR2 SNEGSKA (reference sequence). There are 10 residues in the CDR3. DNA for the CDR3: TGCAGTGCTAGGGGGGCCGAGCAGTACTTC. Translation gives CSARGAEQYF.

This chain joins TRBV7-3 and TRBJ1-1; D gene unclear. The V gene lost 6 bases and the J gene lost 5 bases, with 13 bases spanning the gap. From germline, CDR1 is SGHTA and CDR2 FQGTGA. The CDR3 covers 13 residues. Here the CDR3 DNA reads TGTGCCAGCAGTACTACACCAGGTACTGAAGCTTTCTTT. Amino acid sequence: CASSTTPGTEAFF.

The sample holds many counts of this clonotype. This sequence joins TRBV4-3 and TRBJ1-2; 8 bases align to TRBD1. This CDR3 has 16 residues. The V segment lost 0 bases and the J segment 7 bases; nucleotides outside the gene matches: 10. Looked up from germline, CDR1 is LGHNA and CDR2 is YSLEER. The CDR3 region has the DNA TGCGCCAGCAGCCAAGACTTCGCAGGGGGCGGAATTGGCTACACCTTC. This encodes CASSQDFAGGGIGYTF.

The rearrangement joins TRBV7-9 to TRBJ2-3; a possible D gene is TRBD2 (6 bases). Trimming removed 5 bases from V and 1 base from J, with 13 bases in between. CDR1 is SEHNR, CDR2 FQNEAQ, per germline (reference sequence). There are 15 residues in the CDR3. The CDR3 reads CASSPLASGTDTQYF. CDR3 in DNA: TGTGCCAGCAGCCCGTTAGCTAGCGGCACAGATACGCAGTATTTT.

The chain links TRBV5-5 to TRBJ2-1; 8 bases map to TRBD2. V gave up 10 bases and J gave up 7 bases; unmatched junction bases: 4. CDR3 size: 11 residues. Per the germline V gene, CDR1 is SGHKS and CDR2 is YYEKEE (reference sequence). In DNA form, the CDR3 reads TGTGCCCGCAAGCGGGGGAATGAGCAGTTCTTC. Amino acid sequence: CARKRGNEQFF.

This clonotype was observed many times. The chain combines TRBV11-2 with TRBJ2-3; D is uncertain. This CDR3 is built from 13 residues. Germline V CDR1 and CDR2: SGHAT, FQNNGV. With 0 bases removed from V and 7 bases from J, the gap between germline ends came to 8 bases. CDR3 DNA: TGTGCCAGCAGCTTAGATCGGCGAAATACGCAGTATTTT. The encoded protein is CASSLDRRNTQYF.

This clonotype was picked up a small number of times. J is TRBJ1-1 and V is TRBV5-1; 7 positions match TRBD1. This CDR3 region has 14 residues. Unmatched junction bases numbered 9, after V lost 0 bases and J lost 10 bases. CDR1 SGHRS and CDR2 YFSETQ come from the germline V gene. In nucleotides, the CDR3 is TGCGCCAGCAGCTTGGAATCGTTGGGGACAGTAGCTTTCTTT. Residues: CASSLESLGTVAFF.

The chain joins TRBV5-4 to TRBJ1-1; D is perhaps TRBD1 (6 bases). The length of the CDR3 is 14 residues. Germline V lookup: CDR1 SGHNT, CDR2 YYREEE (reference sequence). With 2 bases removed from V and 7 bases from J, the gap between germline ends came to 15 bases. The CDR3 bases are TGTGCCAGCAGCTTTTTCCAGGGGCCGGGTGAAGCTTTCTTT. It yields the protein CASSFFQGPGEAFF.

In this sample, this clonotype turned up many times. CDR3 nucleotide sequence: TGCGCCAGCAGAAGGGACCGGGAATACAATGAGCAGTTCTTC. Translated, it gives CASRRDREYNEQFF. The V and J genes are TRBV5-1 and TRBJ2-1; possibly TRBD1 or TRBD2 for D (5 bases each). Trimming took off 5 bases at V and 4 bases at J, with 13 bases between the two ends. This CDR3 comprises 14 residues. Germline CDR1 is SGHRS and CDR2 is YFSETQ.

The rearrangement links TRBV7-9 to TRBJ1-1; D may be TRBD1 (6 bases). The CDR3 has 12 residues. Trimming shortened V by 5 bases and J by 13 bases, and 17 bases separated the two germline ends. The V gene's germline CDR1 is SEHNR and CDR2 FQNEAQ (reference sequence). The DNA of the CDR3 is TGTGCCAGCAGCCAGACACAGGGTGAGAGTTTCTTT. It codes for CASSQTQGESFF. The complete variable domain, with remaining parts taken from reference TRBV7-9 and TRBJ1-1, reads DTGVSQNPRHKITKRGQNVTFRCDPISEHNRLYWYRQTLGQGPEFLTYFQNEAQLEKSRLLSDRFSAERPKGSFSTLEIQRTEQGDSAMYLCASSQTQGESFFGQGTRLTVV.

V gene TRBV7-2 combines with J gene TRBJ1-2; TRBD1 is a possible D gene (5 bases). Germline values: CDR1 SGHTA, CDR2 FQGNSA. The CDR3 consists of 15 residues. Trimming cost V 4 bases and J 3 bases, with 15 bases left between them. The CDR3 DNA reads TGTGCCAGCAGCTCCCGGGGGGGAGGGCACTATGGCTACACCTTC. It encodes CASSSRGGGHYGYTF.

The chain is built from TRBV4-1 and TRBJ1-3; D gene unclear. Germline-derived CDR1 and CDR2 are MGHRA and YSYEKL. The CDR3 runs to 16 residues. Trimming cost V 0 bases and J 8 bases, with 17 bases left between them. CDR3 sequence reads: CASSQEGRPKAYTIYF. In DNA, the CDR3 is TGCGCCAGCAGCCAAGAGGGCCGTCCCAAGGCATACACCATATATTTT.

V and J are TRBV24-1 and TRBJ1-2, with D possibly TRBD1 on 5 matching bases. The CDR3 spans 11 residues. V was cut by 9 bases and J by 8 bases, with 12 bases left in between. CDR1 KGHDR and CDR2 SFDVKD come from the germline V gene. Here the CDR3 DNA reads TGTGCCACCGGGGCCGACCGGGGCTACACCTTC. Translated, it gives CATGADRGYTF.

Ten or more counts support this clonotype. The rearrangement joins TRBV5-5 to TRBJ1-4; 7 nucleotides line up with TRBD1. The CDR3 totals 16 residues. Per germline, CDR1 SGHKS and CDR2 YYEKEE (reference sequence). With 4 bases clipped from V and 2 bases from J, the junction kept 8 bases outside the gene matches. The CDR3 DNA reads TGTGCCAGCAGCCTCGACAGGGCTTCCACTAATGAAAAACTGTTTTTT. This sequence encodes CASSLDRASTNEKLFF.

The chain is built from TRBV5-1 and TRBJ2-2, with a possible D match to TRBD1 (5 bases). Trimming cost V 4 bases and J 5 bases, with 15 bases left between them. CDR1 is SGHRS, CDR2 YFSETQ, per germline. CDR3 size: 15 residues. CDR3 amino acids: CASSPMGAGTGELFF. The DNA of the CDR3 is TGCGCCAGCAGCCCCATGGGCGCAGGGACCGGGGAGCTGTTTTTT. The whole variable domain, filled in from reference TRBV5-1 and TRBJ2-2, reads KAGVTQTPRYLIKTRGQQVTLSCSPISGHRSVSWYQQTPGQGLQFLFEYFSETQRNKGNFPGRFSGRQFSNSRSEMNVSTLELGDSALYLCASSPMGAGTGELFFGEGSRLTVL.

This clonotype appeared many times. The chain uses TRBV12-3 or TRBV12-4 and TRBJ2-5; D possibly corresponds to TRBD2 (5 bases). The V end lost 4 bases, the J end lost 5 bases, and 11 bases lay between the germline ends. This CDR3 is built from 13 residues. Here the CDR3 reads CASSSADGETQYF. The CDR3 DNA follows: TGTGCCAGCAGTTCAGCGGACGGTGAGACCCAGTACTTC.

The rearrangement joins TRBV5-4 to TRBJ2-2; TRBD2 agrees at 10 bases. The CDR3 has 17 amino acids. V trimming: 4 bases; J trimming: 2 bases; junction bases outside the gene matches: 8. Per the germline V gene, CDR1 is SGHNT and CDR2 is YYREEE (reference sequence). For the CDR3, the DNA is TGTGCCAGCAGCCGGGACGGGACTAGCGCTAACACCGGGGAGCTGTTTTTT. It is translated as CASSRDGTSANTGELFF.

This clonotype was observed many times. The V gene is TRBV20-1, the J gene TRBJ1-6, with 8 bases fitting TRBD1. The germline V gene has CDR1 DFQATT and CDR2 SNEGSKA (reference sequence). J lost 9 bases, V lost 6 bases, and 7 bases had no gene match. This CDR3 spans 13 amino acids. The CDR3 DNA sequence: TGCAGTGCCCCGCCAGGGGGCGGTTCACCCCTCCACTTT. This gives the protein CSAPPGGGSPLHF.

The chain has TRBV6-5 and TRBJ1-3; D possibly corresponds to TRBD1 (5 bases). With 2 bases removed from V and 3 bases from J, the gap between germline ends came to 14 bases. This CDR3 is 16 amino acids long. Germline V gene data show CDR1 as MNHEY and CDR2 as SVGAGI. The CDR3 nucleotides are TGTGCCAGCAGTTACGGGGGGTATATGCTTGGAAACACCATATATTTT. Protein: CASSYGGYMLGNTIYF.

This clonotype was recorded many times. The gene calls are TRBV5-1 and TRBJ1-1; a possible D gene is TRBD1 (5 bases). Germline V gene data show CDR1 as SGHRS and CDR2 as YFSETQ. The CDR3 is 13 amino acids. V gave up 4 bases and J gave up 5 bases, with 12 bases separating them. This CDR3 is CASSRGTGTEAFF. The CDR3, as DNA: TGCGCCAGCAGCCGGGGGACCGGGACTGAAGCTTTCTTT.

This chain connects TRBV4-3 to TRBJ2-2, with D tentatively TRBD2 (6 bases). The CDR3 is made up of 16 amino acids. Between the trimmed V and J ends, which lost 1 base and 0 bases, there was a span of 9 bases. Germline CDR1 and CDR2: LGHNA and YSLEER. CDR3 nucleotides: TGCGCCAGCAGCCAAGTGATAGCGGCGAACACCGGGGAGCTGTTTTTT. This encodes CASSQVIAANTGELFF.

CDR3 amino acids: CAYYRGQEYGYTF. CDR3 sequence (DNA): TGTGCCTACTACAGGGGACAGGAATATGGCTACACCTTC. The chain uses TRBV30 and TRBJ1-2, with 8 bases identical to TRBD1. Per the germline V gene, CDR1 is GTSNPN and CDR2 is SVGIG (reference sequence). This CDR3 spans 13 amino acids. Trimming at V came to 7 bases and at J to 5 bases, leaving 9 bases not matched to a gene. The whole variable domain, filled in from reference TRBV30 and TRBJ1-2, reads SQTIHQWPATLVQPVGSPLSLECTVEGTSNPNLYWYRQAAGRGLQLLFYSVGIGQISSEVPQNLSASRPQDRQFILSSKKLLLSDSGFYLCAYYRGQEYGYTFGSGTRLTVV.

The chain uses TRBV4-1 and TRBJ1-1, with D unclear. The length of the CDR3 is 11 residues. Trimming left V 4 bases short and J 12 bases short, with 12 bases between. CDR1 MGHRA and CDR2 YSYEKL come from the germline V gene. The CDR3 DNA sequence: TGCGCCAGCAGCCTAGGTTTCCTATCTTTCTTT. Residues: CASSLGFLSFF.

This clonotype was observed a few times. The gene calls are TRBV28 and TRBJ2-2, with D possibly TRBD1 on 6 matching bases. The CDR3 runs 16 residues. Trimming left V 6 bases short and J 4 bases short, with 18 bases between. The germline V gene has CDR1 MDHEN and CDR2 SYDVKM. CDR3 region: CASRRRWGRGTGELFF. CDR3 sequence (DNA): TGTGCCAGCAGACGACGGTGGGGGCGTGGCACCGGGGAGCTGTTTTTT. Drawing the rest from reference TRBV28 and TRBJ2-2, the complete variable domain is DVKVTQSSRYLVKRTGEKVFLECVQDMDHENMFWYRQDPGLGLRLIYFSYDVKMKEKGDIPEGYSVSREKKERFSLILESASTNQTSMYLCASRRRWGRGTGELFFGEGSRLTVL.

The chain carries TRBV7-2 and TRBJ2-2; 7 bases are shared with TRBD1. There are 16 residues in the CDR3. The ends lost 5 bases at V and 1 base at J; junction bases unmatched: 7. Germline-derived CDR1 and CDR2 are SGHTA and FQGNSA. CDR3 residues: CASSITGAWNTGELFF. The CDR3 bases are TGTGCCAGCAGCATTACAGGGGCTTGGAACACCGGGGAGCTGTTTTTT.

This chain's CDR3 is CASSPGVADTDTQYF. The CDR3 region has the DNA TGTGCCAGCAGCCCCGGCGTGGCAGACACAGATACGCAGTATTTT. V and J are TRBV7-2 and TRBJ2-3; D uncertain. Germline V gives CDR1 SGHTA, CDR2 FQGNSA. There are 15 residues in the CDR3. V was trimmed by 5 bases and J by 2 bases, leaving 14 bases between them.

This clonotype came up a few times. This chain joins TRBV14 and TRBJ2-3; no clear D gene. There are 12 residues in the CDR3. The V gene's germline CDR1 is SGHDN and CDR2 FVKESK. V lost 4 bases and J 4 bases, leaving 6 bases between the germline ends. The CDR3 coding sequence is TGTGCCAGCAGCCCCTCAGCAGATACGCAGTATTTT. Translated: CASSPSADTQYF.

The chain employs TRBV28 and TRBJ1-4, with 10 bases identical to TRBD1. Germline V gene sequence: CDR1 MDHEN, CDR2 SYDVKM. This CDR3 comprises 13 residues. V was clipped by 8 bases and J by 6 bases; unmatched bases: 3. CDR3 coding DNA: TGTGCCAGCCTGGGACAGGGGTATGAAAAACTGTTTTTT. Encoded protein: CASLGQGYEKLFF. Drawing the rest from reference TRBV28 and TRBJ1-4, the complete variable domain is DVKVTQSSRYLVKRTGEKVFLECVQDMDHENMFWYRQDPGLGLRLIYFSYDVKMKEKGDIPEGYSVSREKKERFSLILESASTNQTSMYLCASLGQGYEKLFFGSGTQLSVL.